This T cell receptor (beta chain) was identified during a study of T cells in Graves' hyperthyroidism and ophthalmopathy. Study conclusions and caveats: Ophthalmopathy cases were set apart from stable hyperthyroidism by a 13 V-J model.

Amplification targeted TCR beta CDR3 regions from RNA transcripts. HTBI primers were the set used in a first-round RT-PCR of the TCR CDR3. Each CDR3 protein is one row after TCRdb ran MiXCR on the multiplex PCR reads. The sample consists of hundreds of thousands of distinct CDR3 sequences, more than 12% of them appearing once. This clonotype was found a few times. Antigen: not known. V was clipped by 0 bases and J by 5 bases; unmatched bases: 8. Germline V gene data show CDR1 as LGHNA and CDR2 as YSLEER. The CDR3 spans 16 residues. Sequencing was performed on blood. V and J are TRBV4-3 and TRBJ2-7; 9 bases align to TRBD1. The TCR comes from a woman between 45 and 65 years old with Graves' ophthalmopathy. CDR3 sequence reads: CASSQDPGTGSNEQYF. In DNA, the CDR3 is TGCGCCAGCAGCCAAGATCCGGGGACAGGGTCGAACGAGCAGTACTTC.